Below, one T cell receptor beta chain is given with its context. Its antigen target is currently unknown. The sample holds no much larger clone one base away, and base qualities are not on file. TCRbeta CDR3 regions were amplified from genomic DNA by means of the immunoSEQ Assay, a bias-controlled multiplex PCR. The paper's processing steps were these. Nucleated cell counts per sample were estimated from amplification of reference gene primers within the assay. To quantify the absolute abundance of each unique TCRbeta CDR3 rearrangement, sequence reads were collapsed and filtered. For each sample, productive Simpson clonality was calculated as the square root of Simpson's diversity index across productive rearrangements. The table comes from immuneACCESS by way of TCRdb, which keeps in-frame sequences with V and J called. Part of the clones is missing from these tables; in studies checked, under half for an unresolved V gene and the rest for unknown reasons. The DNA was the basis for D and trimming; V, J and clone size are from that table. Present in this sample are approximately 31,000 clones, about 85% of which were seen just once. 20% to 30% of the sample is in the top ten clones.

The collaborating institutions used their own protocols to collect whole blood in K2EDTA tubes. For TCRbeta analysis, collaborator samples were shipped as frozen whole blood, as isolated PBMCs, or as DNA extracted from either sample type. The data derive from a study of blood T cell repertoires in COVID-19 (dated by TCRdb to the early 2020s). Regarding the research as a whole: Samples from collaborators originated in the United States, Italy and Spain and spanned both the acute and convalescent phases of COVID-19. The dataset comprised deeply sampled blood TCRbeta repertoires from subjects exposed to, actively infected with, or recovered from COVID-19. The repertoires were made available in a free public database intended to serve as a resource for research on the immune response to SARS-CoV-2. The sample metadata nearly always contained a de-identified subject ID, COVID-19 status, age in years and sex. The samples were drawn from the first 160 participants of the ongoing ImmuneRACE study and from some 1,300 subjects provided by 6 global collaborators. The material from the prospective study consisted of cDNA or gDNA derived from T cells, B-cell-depleted T cells, or PBMCs. Where HLA class I and class II types were available, the types were taken from metadata supplied by the sample provider, not from assay-based typing. Here is what the overall study found, with its caveats: Clinical and demographic metadata were provided uncurated, with the amount varying by source and participant.

This TCR was recovered from a woman of 80 years or more with active or convalescent COVID-19. The sequencing input was peripheral blood.

CDR3 sequence: CASSSQGAGVYGYTF. Read as DNA, the sequence is TGTGCCAGCAGCAGTCAGGGGGCGGGAGTATATGGCTACACCTTC. The receptor chain draws on TRBV2 and TRBJ1-2; 8 nucleotides in the junction match TRBD1. Its CDR3 holds 15 amino acids, cysteine through phenylalanine. The kept DNA is CDR3 alone, 45 bases in frame from the first base. Based on the germline V gene, the CDR1 and CDR2 sequences are SNHLY and FYNNEI. V and J are trimmed by 6 bases and 5 bases, and the gene matches miss 11 bases of the junction.